Each of the 8 T cell receptor beta chains below was sequenced from the same sample in a study of blood T cell repertoires in COVID-19. Measured with immunoSEQ multiplex PCR; TCRdb has only the in-frame clones, and not every one. The repertoire includes 95,000 to 150,000 clones, 88% of them detected once, and about 1.6% sits in the top ten. Sequencing was performed on peripheral blood. Receptors originate from a human donor in a cohort sampled during active COVID-19.

CDR3 nucleotides: TGTGCCAGCGCGGTCGGCGGGGCTCCCTACGAGCAGTACTTC. Encoded protein: CASAVGGAPYEQYF. The rearrangement links TRBV2 to TRBJ2-7, with D maybe TRBD2 (6 bases). V lost 8 bases, J lost 2 bases, and 16 bases lay in between. Germline V gene data show CDR1 as SNHLY and CDR2 as FYNNEI. The CDR3 has 14 amino acids.

The chain joins TRBV3-1 (or the pseudogene TRBV3-2) to TRBJ2-1; TRBD2 aligns across 13 bases. This CDR3 region has 16 residues. Germline CDR1 LGHDT, CDR2 YNNKEL (reference sequence). The V and J ends lost 1 base and 7 bases, in that order; junction bases with no gene match: 4. The CDR3 here is CASSQAGGLAGNEQFF. The CDR3 DNA is TGTGCCAGCAGCCAAGCGGGGGGACTAGCGGGAAATGAGCAGTTCTTC.

V usage is TRBV5-6 and J usage is TRBJ2-7; the D gene is possibly TRBD1 (6 bases). CDR1 is SGHDT and CDR2 is YYEEEE in the germline V gene. This CDR3 spans 15 amino acids. V was shortened by 4 bases and J by 3 bases, with 17 bases between the two germline ends. The CDR3 region is CASSGQTDSNYEQYF. CDR3 nucleotides: TGTGCCAGCAGCGGACAGACAGATTCGAACTACGAGCAGTACTTC.

V gene TRBV1 combines with J gene TRBJ2-3; the D call of TRBD1 is as the table states it, not checked on the DNA. TRBV1 is a pseudogene segment. The CDR3 extends over 16 amino acids. The CDR3 spells CTSSQRPGQSADTQYF. The CDR3 DNA is TGCACCAGCAGCCAAAGGCCTGGACAGTCCGCAGATACGCAGTATTTT.

V usage is TRBV19 and J usage is TRBJ2-3, with a possible D match to TRBD2 (6 bases). The V end lost 1 base, the J end lost 5 bases, and 10 bases lay between the germline ends. From germline, CDR1 is LNHDA and CDR2 SQIVND (reference sequence). This CDR3 region has 14 residues. This CDR3 reads CASSIAGEGDTQYF. The CDR3 DNA reads TGTGCCAGTAGTATAGCGGGAGAGGGAGATACGCAGTATTTT.

This clone showed up just once. This chain joins TRBV9 and TRBJ2-3, with TRBD2 matching over 11 bases. This CDR3 comprises 15 residues. The junction had 6 bases not matched to a gene; V was cut back by 3 bases and J by 6 bases. Germline assignment: CDR1 SGDLS and CDR2 YYNGEE. The CDR3 reads CASSGILAGADTQYF. Here the CDR3 DNA reads TGTGCCAGCAGCGGGATACTAGCGGGAGCCGATACGCAGTATTTT.

The chain recombines TRBV11-2 with TRBJ2-5; no definite D call. CDR1 is SGHAT and CDR2 is FQNNGV in the germline V gene. V was pared by 3 bases and J by 3 bases, with 8 bases between. CDR3 length: 13 residues. The DNA for the CDR3 is TGTGCCAGCAGCTTGCAGGTGAAAGAGACCCAGTACTTC. Translating gives CASSLQVKETQYF.

The rearrangement links TRBV18 to TRBJ2-7, with 12 positions matching TRBD2. Germline V CDR1 and CDR2: KGHSH, LQKENI. The CDR3 is 17 residues long. V shed 3 bases, J shed 5 bases, and the junction held 11 bases outside the gene matches. The CDR3 nucleotides read TGTGCCAGCTCACCCGCTAGCGGGGGGGCCACCGTTCACGAGCAGTACTTC. It is translated as CASSPASGGATVHEQYF.